Listed here are 21 T cell receptor beta chains from one sample, sequenced in a study of T-cell memory formation after mild COVID-19. A single record per CDR3 protein comes from TCRdb applying MiXCR to the 5' RACE reads. The sample includes a few hundred thousand distinct CDR3 sequences, roughly 23% seen only once; the top ten take around 12%. The sample was PBMCs or a T cell subset sorted from them (not recorded which). These receptors were obtained from an adult woman who had mild COVID-19 (a few samples of this study predate the infection). Cell type and time point are not known.

The chain recombines TRBV4-2 with TRBJ2-2, with 8 bases fitting TRBD2. V lost 0 bases, J lost 2 bases, and 8 bases stayed unmatched. This CDR3 region has 18 residues. CDR1 is LGHNA and CDR2 is YNFKEQ in the germline V gene. The CDR3 region has the DNA TGTGCCAGCAGCCAAGATATTAGACTAGCGCCTAACACCGGGGAGCTGTTTTTT. Protein: CASSQDIRLAPNTGELFF.

The chain uses TRBV6-5 and TRBJ1-5; D not resolved. V was shortened by 2 bases and J by 5 bases, with 10 bases between the two germline ends. Germline values: CDR1 MNHEY, CDR2 SVGAGI. The CDR3 loop spans 14 amino acids. CDR3 sequence: CASSYRAGDQPQHF. CDR3 bases: TGTGCCAGCAGTTACAGGGCGGGAGATCAGCCCCAGCATTTT.

The chain carries TRBV4-1 and TRBJ1-3; 10 nucleotides align to TRBD1. Germline CDR1 is MGHRA and CDR2 is YSYEKL. After removal of 5 bases from V and 0 bases from J, the junction contained 4 bases not matched to a gene. The CDR3 contains 16 residues. In DNA, the CDR3 is TGCGCCAGCAGCTCGCGGACAGGGGGCTCTGGAAACACCATATATTTT. Protein sequence: CASSSRTGGSGNTIYF.

This clonotype was counted a few times. V is TRBV5-1 and J is TRBJ2-7, with TRBD2 matching 8 bases. The germline CDR1 and CDR2 sequences are SGHRS and YFSETQ. This CDR3 spans 15 amino acids. V lost 6 bases, J lost 7 bases, and 15 bases stayed unmatched. CDR3 sequence: CASTPAGGPVIEQYF. In DNA, the CDR3 is TGCGCCAGCACCCCTGCGGGGGGTCCCGTTATTGAGCAGTACTTC.

V and J are TRBV4-1 and TRBJ1-5; D perhaps matches TRBD1 (5 bases). From germline, CDR1 is MGHRA and CDR2 YSYEKL. The V end lost 0 bases, the J end lost 3 bases, and 12 bases lay between the germline ends. This CDR3 has 16 amino acids. Written as DNA, the CDR3 is TGCGCCAGCAGCCAAGATTCCGGGACTCCCAATCAGCCCCAGCATTTT. Amino acids: CASSQDSGTPNQPQHF.

V usage is TRBV7-2 and J usage is TRBJ1-5; unclear D gene. V was trimmed by 9 bases and J by 4 bases, leaving 7 bases between them. From germline, CDR1 is SGHTA and CDR2 FQGNSA. The CDR3 has 11 residues. CDR3 bases: TGTGCCAGTGGGAATAATCAGCCCCAGCATTTT. The encoded protein is CASGNNQPQHF.

This clonotype was picked up one time. The rearrangement links TRBV5-1 to TRBJ2-7; D gene ambiguous. Trimming left V 1 base short and J 6 bases short, with 11 bases between. In germline, CDR1 is SGHRS, CDR2 YFSETQ. This CDR3 is 13 amino acids long. CDR3 sequence reads: CASSLFVGSEQYF. In DNA form, the CDR3 reads TGCGCCAGCAGCTTGTTTGTGGGAAGCGAGCAGTACTTC.

V is TRBV7-9 and J is TRBJ2-1; 7 nucleotides align to TRBD2. Germline-derived CDR1 and CDR2 are SEHNR and FQNEAQ (reference sequence). Trimming took 8 bases from V and 7 from J; bases not matched to a gene: 8. CDR3 length: 13 amino acids. Here the CDR3 reads CASGPLAANEQFF. CDR3 coding DNA: TGTGCCAGCGGGCCCCTAGCGGCTAATGAGCAGTTCTTC.

The rearrangement links TRBV29-1 to TRBJ1-1; perhaps TRBD1 as D (5 bases). CDR3 length equals 13 residues. Germline lookup yields CDR1 SQVTM and CDR2 ANQGSEA. Trimming pared 6 bases from V and 1 base from J, leaving 12 bases between. The CDR3 loop reads CSVGDDRNTEAFF. The CDR3 bases are TGCAGCGTGGGAGACGACAGGAACACTGAAGCTTTCTTT.

This sequence joins TRBV10-3 and TRBJ2-3; possible D gene TRBD2, 6 bases. The germline CDR1 and CDR2 sequences are ENHRY and SYGVKD. CDR3 length: 15 amino acids. V lost 5 bases to trimming and J lost 0 bases, with 12 bases between them. The CDR3 is CAISSGSLSTDTQYF. The CDR3 DNA follows: TGTGCCATCAGTAGCGGGTCCCTTAGCACAGATACGCAGTATTTT.

The CDR3: CASSYGGDEQFF. The CDR3 bases are TGTGCCAGCAGTTACGGGGGGGATGAGCAGTTCTTC. The V call is TRBV6-5, the J call TRBJ2-1; 7 bases are a match to TRBD2. The CDR3 extends over 12 amino acids. Germline CDR1 is MNHEY and CDR2 is SVGAGI. J lost 8 bases, V lost 2 bases, and 0 bases had no gene match.

This clonotype appeared a few times. V is TRBV25-1 and J is TRBJ2-1; 7 nucleotides line up with TRBD2. Losses at the gene ends were 1 base for V and 4 bases for J; bases not matched to a gene: 7. Germline CDR1 reads MGHDK; CDR2 reads SYGVNS. This CDR3 comprises 16 residues. The CDR3: CASSEFGVAGYNEQFF. The CDR3 nucleotides read TGTGCCAGCAGTGAATTCGGTGTAGCGGGTTACAATGAGCAGTTCTTC.

J is TRBJ2-5 and V is TRBV7-8; 15 bases align to TRBD2. V trimming: 1 base; J trimming: 3 bases; junction bases outside the gene matches: 0. The CDR3 is 16 residues long. Germline CDR1 is SGHVS and CDR2 is FQNEAQ. CDR3 protein: CASSLGTSGREETQYF. The CDR3 region has the DNA TGTGCCAGCAGCTTAGGGACTAGCGGGAGGGAAGAGACCCAGTACTTC.

The chain is built from TRBV5-1 and TRBJ2-3; unclear D gene. Germline-derived CDR1 and CDR2 are SGHRS and YFSETQ. The CDR3 length is 13 residues. V dropped 5 bases and J dropped 0 bases, with 7 bases sitting between them. DNA for the CDR3: TGCGCCAGCAGGCTAGGGAGCACAGATACGCAGTATTTT. Translating gives CASRLGSTDTQYF.

This chain joins TRBV6-5 and TRBJ2-3; 15 bases match TRBD2. Germline V gene data show CDR1 as MNHEY and CDR2 as SVGAGI. V trimming: 10 bases; J trimming: 0 bases; junction bases outside the gene matches: 8. This CDR3 is 17 amino acids long. For the CDR3, the DNA is TGTGCCACTTCGGGACTAGCGGGAGGAACTAGCACAGATACGCAGTATTTT. It yields the protein CATSGLAGGTSTDTQYF.

This clonotype was picked up a small number of times. J is TRBJ1-2 and V is TRBV5-5; 7 bases align to TRBD1. This CDR3 is built from 19 residues. Germline CDR1 and CDR2: SGHKS and YYEKEE (reference sequence). V was pared by 4 bases and J by 7 bases, with 25 bases of the junction left unmatched. CDR3 sequence (DNA): TGTGCCAGCAGCCCGCAAACTGCGGGACAGAGGGAGATAGCGGGTGGCTACACCTTC. Amino acid sequence: CASSPQTAGQREIAGGYTF.

This sequence joins TRBV7-9 and TRBJ2-3, with 8 bases identical to TRBD2. Germline CDR1 SEHNR, CDR2 FQNEAQ (reference sequence). This CDR3 contains 15 residues. Losses at the gene ends were 2 bases for V and 2 bases for J; bases not matched to a gene: 3. The CDR3 loop is CASSLLAGATDTQYF. For the CDR3, the DNA is TGTGCCAGCAGCTTACTAGCGGGTGCCACAGATACGCAGTATTTT.

This clonotype appeared many times. The chain is built from TRBV3-1 and TRBJ1-1, with a weak D call TRBD1 (6 bases). The CDR3 extends over 14 amino acids. Trimming removed 6 bases at V and 5 bases at J, with 16 bases between. Germline assignment: CDR1 LGHDT and CDR2 YNNKEL (reference sequence). In DNA, the CDR3 is TGTGCCAGCAGTACAGGGAGTGTGGGGACTGAAGCTTTCTTT. Translated, it gives CASSTGSVGTEAFF.

In this sample, this clonotype turned up a few times. The chain employs TRBV20-1 and TRBJ2-7; D gene uncertain. The V and J ends lost 0 bases and 3 bases respectively, with 9 bases between them. Germline-derived CDR1 and CDR2 are DFQATT and SNEGSKA (reference sequence). This CDR3 has 13 amino acids. The CDR3 nucleotides read TGCAGTGCTAGAGATGATCCTCTCTACGAGCAGTACTTC. Residues: CSARDDPLYEQYF.

V usage is TRBV29-1 and J usage is TRBJ2-3; a possible D gene is TRBD1 (5 bases). Trimming shortened V by 6 bases and J by 2 bases, and 15 bases separated the two germline ends. CDR1 and CDR2 from the germline V gene are SQVTM and ANQGSEA. This CDR3 contains 14 residues. The CDR3 DNA reads as TGCAGCGTGGCCGGACATAGTAACACAGATACGCAGTATTTT. Protein sequence: CSVAGHSNTDTQYF.

This clonotype was observed a few times. V is TRBV25-1 and J is TRBJ2-5; tentative D call: TRBD2 (6 bases). This CDR3 has 14 residues. Looked up from germline, CDR1 is MGHDK and CDR2 is SYGVNS. The V end was cut by 2 bases, the J end by 5 bases, with 12 bases between. This CDR3 is CASSEGGGSETQYF. CDR3 DNA: TGTGCCAGCAGTGAAGGGGGAGGTTCGGAGACCCAGTACTTC.